These 19 T cell receptor beta chains were sequenced from one sample in a study of siplizumab effects on memory and regulatory T cells (dated by TCRdb to between 2018 and 2021). Cells from the mixed lymphocyte reactions were cocultured for under 7 days at 37 degrees C. For these TCRs, the target antigens are not known. Library preparation employed the immunoSEQ multiplex PCR assay. Not all clones reach the TCRdb copy of this immuneACCESS table, which keeps in-frame sequences only. Checked studies attribute under half of the gap to unresolved V genes and leave the rest unexplained. The sample has about 12,000 clones on record, approximately 45% of them singletons. Clones ranked in the top ten supply about 40% of the sample. Sequences were obtained from CFSE-low (dividing) CD8+ T cells sorted from an allogeneic mixed lymphocyte reaction. These receptor sequences come from a human donor in good health; the cells came from an allogeneic mixed lymphocyte reaction. Some clones in this sample may be carry-over from other donors' samples.

The chain links TRBV21-1 to TRBJ1-2; the table's D call of TRBD1 was not tested on the DNA. TRBV21-1 has pseudogene status. This CDR3 is built from 15 residues. Written as DNA, the CDR3 is TGTGCCAGCGGCCCCGGGACAGTTTTAAACTATGGCTACACCTTC. It yields the protein CASGPGTVLNYGYTF.

This clone has only a few counts. The CDR3 DNA sequence: TGCGCCAGCAGCCACAGCCTTATGAACACTGAAGCTTTCTTT. Encoded protein: CASSHSLMNTEAFF. J is TRBJ1-1 and V is TRBV4-1; D is undetermined. CDR1 and CDR2 from the germline V gene are MGHRA and YSYEKL. There are 14 residues in the CDR3. Trimming removed 3 bases at V and 0 bases at J, with 8 bases between.

The rearrangement joins TRBV4-1 to TRBJ2-7; unclear D gene. V lost 3 bases and J lost 3, with 9 bases in between. CDR3 length: 13 residues. From germline, CDR1 is MGHRA and CDR2 YSYEKL. The CDR3 region is CASSQTQFYEQYF. The DNA for the CDR3 is TGCGCCAGCAGCCAGACTCAATTCTACGAGCAGTACTTC.

By share, this clone ranks as medium-sized. V and J are TRBV2 and TRBJ2-4; 10 bases are a match to TRBD2. V trimming: 6 bases; J trimming: 9 bases; junction bases outside the gene matches: 8. CDR3 size: 14 residues. Germline CDR1 SNHLY, CDR2 FYNNEI. The CDR3 region is CASRAGLASIIQYF. CDR3 nucleotides: TGTGCCAGCAGGGCGGGACTAGCGTCGATCATTCAGTACTTC.

The sample holds a few counts of this clone. V and J are TRBV18 and TRBJ1-1; 7 positions match TRBD1. The CDR3 is made up of 16 amino acids. The V segment lost 3 bases and the J segment 11 bases; nucleotides outside the gene matches: 18. Germline CDR1 reads KGHSH; CDR2 reads LQKENI. CDR3 in amino acids: CASSPISTGVARRAFF. The CDR3 DNA follows: TGTGCCAGCTCACCCATTAGCACAGGGGTTGCACGGAGGGCTTTCTTT.

The chain uses TRBV13 and TRBJ2-5; D remains unclear. V was trimmed by 6 bases and J by 7 bases, leaving 15 bases between them. Germline V gene lookup returns CDR1 PRHDT and CDR2 FYEKMQ (reference sequence). The CDR3 loop spans 13 amino acids. CDR3 in amino acids: CASRLGLTGTQYF. The CDR3 bases are TGTGCCAGCAGGCTTGGTCTGACGGGGACCCAGTACTTC.

This clone was counted between two and nine times. V is TRBV6-1 and J is TRBJ1-1, with D possibly being TRBD1 (5 bases). CDR3 size: 11 residues. Germline CDR1 is MNHNS and CDR2 is SASEGT. Deletions cut 8 bases from V and 5 bases from J, with 9 bases between. The CDR3 DNA reads TGTGCCAGCGAAGGGGTAACTGAAGCTTTCTTT. Translating gives CASEGVTEAFF.

The rearrangement links TRBV27 to TRBJ2-7; either TRBD1 or TRBD2 may fit D (5 bases each). From germline, CDR1 is MNHEY and CDR2 SMNVEV (reference sequence). V was pared by 3 bases and J by 5 bases, with 17 bases between. The CDR3 is made up of 15 amino acids. CDR3 amino acids: CASSFLPAGRDEQYF. The CDR3, as DNA: TGTGCCAGCAGTTTTCTTCCAGCAGGGAGAGACGAGCAGTACTTC.

The V call is TRBV29-1, the J call TRBJ2-1; 8 nucleotides agree with TRBD1. Germline V gives CDR1 SQVTM, CDR2 ANQGSEA. CDR3 length: 14 amino acids. V lost 4 bases and J lost 5; bases outside the gene matches: 7. CDR3 nucleotide sequence: TGCAGCGTTGCCGGCAGGGGGCGCGACAATGAGCAGTTCTTC. This codes for CSVAGRGRDNEQFF.

V usage is TRBV7-8 and J usage is TRBJ2-5; D is uncertain. The J call may be mistaken, given a closer DNA end match to TRBJ2-7. CDR1 is SGHVS, CDR2 FQNEAQ, per germline. The CDR3 covers 13 residues. CDR3 DNA sequence: TGTGCCAGCAGCTTATATCCGGACTACGAGCAGTACTTC. Amino acids: CASSLYPDYEQYF.

This clone has just a few counts. The gene calls are TRBV9 and TRBJ2-1; TRBD2 aligns across 8 bases. Germline assignment: CDR1 SGDLS and CDR2 YYNGEE. The CDR3 totals 17 residues. The V and J ends lost 3 bases and 0 bases, in that order; junction bases with no gene match: 8. DNA of the CDR3: TGTGCCAGCAGCGCATCTCGAGGGACTAGCTCCTACAATGAGCAGTTCTTC. This gives the protein CASSASRGTSSYNEQFF.

This clone qualifies as medium-sized. The genes are TRBV10-3 and TRBJ2-7; D is uncertain. This CDR3 contains 13 residues. Germline assignment: CDR1 ENHRY and CDR2 SYGVKD. V was clipped by 6 bases and J by 5 bases, with 14 bases between them. The CDR3 coding sequence is TGTGCCATCAGCCCGGCGAATATGGACGAGCAGTACTTC. Translating it yields CAISPANMDEQYF.

The chain carries TRBV27 and TRBJ2-7, with D unresolved. Germline V CDR1 and CDR2: MNHEY, SMNVEV (reference sequence). This CDR3 spans 16 amino acids. V lost 2 bases to trimming and J lost 4 bases, with 18 bases between them. The chain's CDR3 is CASSLILPSGPYEQYF. Here the CDR3 DNA reads TGTGCCAGCAGTTTAATTTTGCCCTCAGGACCGTACGAGCAGTACTTC.

This clone was seen only a few times. V is TRBV27 and J is TRBJ2-6; no clear D gene. CDR1 is MNHEY, CDR2 SMNVEV, per germline (reference sequence). Trimming took 4 bases from V and 0 from J, leaving 10 bases between them. This CDR3 is built from 16 residues. The CDR3 loop reads CASSSITISGANVLTF. CDR3 in DNA: TGTGCCAGCAGTTCCATAACAATCTCTGGGGCCAACGTCCTGACTTTC.

The chain joins TRBV11-1 to TRBJ2-5; tentatively, D is TRBD2 (6 bases). Germline CDR1 reads SGHAT; CDR2 reads FQDESV (reference sequence). Trimming took 1 base from V and 5 from J, leaving 14 bases between them. The CDR3 contains 15 residues. CDR3 in amino acids: CASSLVGGSWETQYF. The CDR3 nucleotides read TGTGCCAGCAGCTTAGTTGGGGGGAGTTGGGAGACCCAGTACTTC.

This chain uses TRBV7-9 with TRBJ1-4; possible D gene TRBD1, 6 bases. The germline V gene encodes CDR1 SEHNR and CDR2 FQNEAQ (reference sequence). The CDR3 runs 12 residues. V was trimmed by 10 bases and J by 3 bases, leaving 9 bases between them. The CDR3: CATAGANEKLFF. CDR3 nucleotides: TGTGCCACCGCAGGGGCTAATGAAAAACTGTTTTTT.

Within the sample, this clone is medium-sized. The chain has TRBV11-2 and TRBJ2-5, with D perhaps matching TRBD2 (6 bases). V was pared by 1 base and J by 5 bases, with 14 bases between. The CDR3 is made up of 15 amino acids. CDR1 is SGHAT and CDR2 is FQNNGV in the germline V gene. CDR3 sequence: CASSLVGGSWETQYF. The CDR3 DNA reads TGTGCCAGCAGCTTAGTTGGGGGGAGTTGGGAGACCCAGTACTTC.

Notes on this clone: One end of the junction does not line up with germline, which may come from a read error. The genes are TRBV6-1 and TRBJ2-5; 10 nucleotides line up with TRBD2. Germline V lookup: CDR1 MNHNS, CDR2 SASEGT. This CDR3 is 14 amino acids long. CDR3 amino acids: CASRSGGAQQTQYF. The DNA of the CDR3 is TGTGCCAGCAGGAGCGGGGGGGCCCAACAGACCCAGTACTTC.

V is TRBV6-5 and J is TRBJ1-6, with D perhaps matching TRBD1 (5 bases). Germline V gene data show CDR1 as MNHEY and CDR2 as SVGAGI. The CDR3 covers 15 residues. Trimming pared 1 base from V and 4 bases from J, leaving 8 bases between. CDR3 protein: CASSYFGGYNSPLHF. In DNA, the CDR3 is TGTGCCAGCAGTTACTTTGGGGGGTATAATTCACCCCTCCACTTT.